This T cell receptor beta chain was sequenced during a study of PD-1 and CTLA-4 blockade in melanoma (dated by TCRdb to about 2021). Describing the broader study: In patients with melanoma, the researchers looked at the effects of CTLA-4 blockade versus PD-1 blockade on the CD8 T cell response that was melanoma-reactive.

Worth noting for this clone: The specificity of this receptor is unknown. Base qualities were left out, and no much larger clone turns up one base away.

The protocol used for the library was the immunoSEQ multiplex PCR assay. TCRdb provides this immuneACCESS table in a form limited to in-frame rearrangements. Some clones are lacking; in checked studies, under half of them reflect an unresolved V gene, and why the rest are absent is not known. The sample contains tens of thousands of clones, about 91% of them found a single time. The ten largest clones represent roughly 9% of the sample. The CDR3 contains 18 residues, cysteine and phenylalanine counted. The retained sequence is limited to the CDR3, 54 bases, with the frame set at the first base. CDR1 SGHVS and CDR2 FQNEAQ are derived from the germline V gene. Germline trimming amounts to 1 base on V and 0 bases on J, with 9 as the count of junction bases outside the gene matches.

The chain uses TRBV7-8 and TRBJ2-1, with 7 central nucleotides matching TRBD2. This specimen was CD8+ T cells from peripheral blood, taken from a patient given anti-PD-1 treatment. This clonotype was sampled from a human donor with melanoma. For the CDR3, the sequence is CASSLVSSGVSSYNEQFF. The bases read TGTGCCAGCAGCTTAGTTTCGAGCGGGGTGAGCTCCTACAATGAGCAGTTCTTC.